This entry describes one TCR beta chain. TCRdb keeps only in-frame clones here, not all; method: immunoSEQ multiplex PCR. The sample shows about 380,000 clones, about 90% of them seen only once. This sample was included in a study of blood T cell repertoires in COVID-19. Study context: The United States, Italy and Spain were the sources of the acute and convalescent COVID-19 samples.

The germline V and J ends were trimmed by 0 bases and 6 bases, with 17 bases remaining between them. Germline CDR1 is LGHNA and CDR2 is YSLEER. CDR3 length equals 16 residues. This clonotype was obtained from a man aged 35-49 years with acute or convalescent COVID-19. V and J are TRBV4-3 and TRBJ1-1; TRBD1 might be the D (6 bases). Sequencing was performed on peripheral blood. The CDR3 sequence is CASSQDLFGGAPEAFF. The CDR3 DNA sequence: TGCGCCAGCAGCCAAGATTTATTTGGGGGGGCACCTGAAGCTTTCTTT.